The rows below give T cell receptor beta chains drawn from one sample of a study of shared clonotypes between healthy human individuals. The assay was immunoSEQ multiplex PCR, and TCRdb's table has in-frame clones only and misses some. The repertoire includes more than 600,000 clones, about 92% of them detected once, and 20% to 25% sits in the top ten. The specimen was naive CD8+ T cells sorted from blood. The receptors were gathered from a young man in good health. CDR3s include the opening cysteine and the closing phenylalanine or tryptophan.

>15|TRBV6-5
CASSVLGISRTEAFF
>11|TRBV14
CASSIGHVLTF
>12|TRBV7-9
CATGRLAYEQYF
>16|TRBV7-3
CASSPTGTESSYEQYF
>12|TRBV9
CASSAGGYEQYF
>14|TRBV29-1
CSVVPQGASDTQYF
>13|TRBV6-6
CASSYPGSGELFF
>17|TRBV15
CATSRDGGRGSNQPQHF
>16|TRBV11-2
CASSLRGKGSYNEQFF
>13|TRBV5-5
CASSLSPSYEQYF
>18|TRBV10-3
CAISEAGITGVISYEQYF
>15|TRBV28
CASTPLGGVWQPQHF
>11|TRBV14
CASSPHPLERF
>16|TRBV15
CATSRDLGSFSYEQYF
>17|TRBV5-1
CASSLAPTGELDYEQYF
>13|TRBV5-6
CASSLGGRETQYF
>15|TRBV9
CASSVERLGDNEQFF
>16|TRBV27
CASSSSYRVVGEKLFF
>21|TRBV29-1
CSVEGWPGLAGAGDLQETQYF
>15|TRBV10-3
CAISNPSTENEKLFF
>15|TRBV30
CAWSAVGGSTDTQYF
>16|TRBV4-1
CASSQEAESSYNEQFF
>14|TRBV30
CAWDQGQGVNEQFF
>15|TRBV9
CASSEEGQYTDTQYF
>14|TRBV9
CASSVWDHNQPQHF
>15|TRBV19
CASSFRAEWPYEQYF